These T cell receptor beta chains were read from a single sample in a study of brain T cells in children with intractable seizures. TCRdb keeps only in-frame clones here, not all; method: immunoSEQ multiplex PCR. The data contain roughly 80,000 clones, 90% to 95% of them singletons. Here the sequenced sample was peripheral blood, taken at surgery. All receptors derive from a boy in the first two years of life with tuberous sclerosis and intractable seizures. Each CDR3 is given with its conserved first and last residue. The order of the fields is clone size, V gene, D gene, J gene, CDR3 DNA, CDR3 protein. The D gene is left open where the match is weak. Expanded clones get a size class; other rows say once, few or many, or leave the size out.

clone_size: -; v_call: TRBV5-4; d_call: TRBD2; j_call: TRBJ2-5; cdr3_nt: TGTGCCAGCAGCAACGGTTCGGGTAGGGACTACCTGTACCAAGAGACCCAGTACTTC; cdr3_aa: CASSNGSGRDYLYQETQYF
clone_size: few; v_call: TRBV4-2; d_call: -; j_call: TRBJ2-7; cdr3_nt: TGTGCCAGCAGCCAAGTTAATTGTTGCTACGAGCAGTACTTC; cdr3_aa: CASSQVNCCYEQYF
clone_size: -; v_call: TRBV5-1; d_call: -; j_call: TRBJ2-1; cdr3_nt: TGCGCCAGCAGCTTGCGTGGGGAAAATGAGCAGTTCTTC; cdr3_aa: CASSLRGENEQFF
clone_size: -; v_call: TRBV7-6; d_call: TRBD2; j_call: TRBJ2-2; cdr3_nt: TGTGCCAGCAGCCGACTAGCGGACACCGGGGAGCTGTTTTTT; cdr3_aa: CASSRLADTGELFF
clone_size: -; v_call: TRBV2; d_call: -; j_call: TRBJ1-2; cdr3_nt: TGTGCCAGCAGTCCTATACAGGGAGTAGACTATGGCTACACCTTC; cdr3_aa: CASSPIQGVDYGYTF
clone_size: -; v_call: TRBV19; d_call: TRBD1; j_call: TRBJ1-2; cdr3_nt: TGTGCCAGTAGTGCACGCAGGGGGCTAGAGTTTGGCTACACCTTC; cdr3_aa: CASSARRGLEFGYTF
clone_size: -; v_call: TRBV6-5; d_call: -; j_call: TRBJ2-3; cdr3_nt: TGTGCCAGCAGTTACCGGGACTCCATACCCCGCGATACGCAGTATTTT; cdr3_aa: CASSYRDSIPRDTQYF
clone_size: -; v_call: TRBV30; d_call: -; j_call: TRBJ2-7; cdr3_nt: TGTGCCTGGAATGGGGGGGCAAGCTCCTACGAGCAGTACTTC; cdr3_aa: CAWNGGASSYEQYF
clone_size: -; v_call: TRBV10-3; d_call: -; j_call: TRBJ2-5; cdr3_nt: TGTGCCATCAGTGAGGGCCAGAAAGAGACCCAGTACTTC; cdr3_aa: CAISEGQKETQYF
clone_size: -; v_call: TRBV10-3; d_call: TRBD1; j_call: TRBJ1-5; cdr3_nt: TGTGCCATCAGTGAGTCGACAGGGGGCAATCAGCCCCAGCATTTT; cdr3_aa: CAISESTGGNQPQHF
clone_size: -; v_call: TRBV24-1; d_call: TRBD1; j_call: TRBJ2-3; cdr3_nt: TGTGCCACCAGCGGACAGGGGGCAGATACGCAGTATTTT; cdr3_aa: CATSGQGADTQYF
clone_size: -; v_call: TRBV7-3; d_call: -; j_call: TRBJ2-1; cdr3_nt: TGTGCCAGCAGCAACGGACTGAGTGATGAGCAGTTCTTC; cdr3_aa: CASSNGLSDEQFF
clone_size: -; v_call: TRBV5-6; d_call: -; j_call: TRBJ1-1; cdr3_nt: TGTGCCAGCAGCTTGGCTCAGGGCCGAAACACTGAAGCTTTCTTT; cdr3_aa: CASSLAQGRNTEAFF
clone_size: -; v_call: TRBV11-2; d_call: TRBD1; j_call: TRBJ2-7; cdr3_nt: TGTGCCAGCAGCCAACGCGCCCGACAGGGAAGGAAATACGAGCAGTACTTC; cdr3_aa: CASSQRARQGRKYEQYF
clone_size: -; v_call: TRBV7-9; d_call: -; j_call: TRBJ2-1; cdr3_nt: TGTGCCAGCAGGCAAGAATATGAGCAGTTCTTC; cdr3_aa: CASRQEYEQFF
clone_size: -; v_call: TRBV15; d_call: -; j_call: TRBJ1-1; cdr3_nt: TGTGCCACCAGCAGAGACTCCTCTGGGGCACCCTATGAAGCTTTCTTT; cdr3_aa: CATSRDSSGAPYEAFF
clone_size: -; v_call: TRBV7-9; d_call: -; j_call: TRBJ2-1; cdr3_nt: TGTGCCAGCAGCTTAGCGGATGAGCAGTTCTTC; cdr3_aa: CASSLADEQFF
clone_size: -; v_call: TRBV4-1; d_call: -; j_call: TRBJ2-7; cdr3_nt: TGCGCCAGCAGCCCGGGCAACGAGCAGTACTTC; cdr3_aa: CASSPGNEQYF
clone_size: -; v_call: TRBV5-1; d_call: TRBD1; j_call: TRBJ2-3; cdr3_nt: TGCGCCAGCAGCTTGACACAGGGGGCGGGAGATACGCAGTATTTT; cdr3_aa: CASSLTQGAGDTQYF
clone_size: -; v_call: TRBV5-1; d_call: -; j_call: TRBJ1-4; cdr3_nt: TGCGCCAGCAGACTCGGATCGGGGGAGACTGAAAAACTGTTTTTT; cdr3_aa: CASRLGSGETEKLFF
clone_size: once; v_call: TRBV7-3; d_call: -; j_call: TRBJ2-5; cdr3_nt: TGTGCCAGCAGTTTTAGCGTAGGGGAGACCCAGTACTTC; cdr3_aa: CASSFSVGETQYF
clone_size: -; v_call: TRBV6-5; d_call: -; j_call: TRBJ1-1; cdr3_nt: TGTGCCAGCAGTTACCAGGGGACCACTGAAGCTTTCTTT; cdr3_aa: CASSYQGTTEAFF
clone_size: few; v_call: TRBV5-1; d_call: TRBD2; j_call: TRBJ2-7; cdr3_nt: TGCGCCAGCAGCTGGACTAGCGGGACTATCTACGAGCAGTACTTC; cdr3_aa: CASSWTSGTIYEQYF
clone_size: once; v_call: TRBV3-1/TRBV3-2; d_call: -; j_call: TRBJ1-4; cdr3_nt: TGTGCCAGCAGCCAAGAATCTAATGAAAAACTGTTTTTT; cdr3_aa: CASSQESNEKLFF
clone_size: once; v_call: TRBV4-2; d_call: -; j_call: TRBJ1-2; cdr3_nt: TGTGCCAGCAGCCAAGAAAATCAGGGCCTCTATGGCTACACCTTC; cdr3_aa: CASSQENQGLYGYTF
clone_size: -; v_call: TRBV11-2; d_call: TRBD2; j_call: TRBJ2-1; cdr3_nt: TGTGCCAGCAGCTGGGGAAGCGGGGCCTACAATGAGCAGTTCTTC; cdr3_aa: CASSWGSGAYNEQFF
clone_size: -; v_call: TRBV21-1; d_call: -; j_call: TRBJ2-5; cdr3_nt: TGTGCCAGCAGCAATGTAGGCCAGGAGGACCAAGAGACCCAGTACTTC; cdr3_aa: CASSNVGQEDQETQYF
clone_size: -; v_call: TRBV7-2; d_call: TRBD1; j_call: TRBJ1-2; cdr3_nt: TGTGCCAGCAGCTTAGAATATGGACAGGGTGGTGGCTACACCTTC; cdr3_aa: CASSLEYGQGGGYTF
clone_size: -; v_call: TRBV4-2; d_call: -; j_call: TRBJ2-5; cdr3_nt: TGTGCCAGCAGTGCCCGGGACCGAGGCCAAGAGACCCAGTACTTC; cdr3_aa: CASSARDRGQETQYF
clone_size: -; v_call: TRBV6-6; d_call: -; j_call: TRBJ2-7; cdr3_nt: TGTGCCAGCAGTTACGGGAGCGAGCAGTACTTC; cdr3_aa: CASSYGSEQYF
clone_size: -; v_call: TRBV5-1; d_call: -; j_call: TRBJ1-1; cdr3_nt: TGCGCCAGCAGCTTGCAGGACAACACTGAAGCTTTCTTT; cdr3_aa: CASSLQDNTEAFF
clone_size: -; v_call: TRBV6-4; d_call: -; j_call: TRBJ1-2; cdr3_nt: TGTGCCAGCAGTGCCCTCGGGTCCCCGGGGGCGAGGGGCTACACCTTC; cdr3_aa: CASSALGSPGARGYTF
clone_size: -; v_call: TRBV7-9; d_call: -; j_call: TRBJ1-3; cdr3_nt: TGTGCCAGCAGCTCACTCCGGGGGGGAACTGGAAACACCATATATTTT; cdr3_aa: CASSSLRGGTGNTIYF